The sequence of this T cell receptor (beta chain) was determined in a study of blood T cell repertoires in COVID-19. Assay: immunoSEQ multiplex PCR; the TCRdb copy retains only in-frame clones and omits some. Of a few hundred thousand clones in the sample, 85% to 90% were seen once. Unmatched junction bases numbered 12, after V lost 2 bases and J lost 5 bases. Germline V gives CDR1 SGHRS, CDR2 YFSETQ. The CDR3 is 17 amino acids. Donors in Cohort 3 counted as recovered after two negative PCRs, clearance, or symptom resolution. This clonotype was sampled from a woman aged 40 to 55 who had recovered from COVID-19. The rearrangement links TRBV5-1 to TRBJ1-1; 10 bases map to TRBD1. Sequenced input: PBMCs or T cells enriched from blood (not recorded which). The CDR3 spells CASSFRQGAYRGTEAFF. The CDR3 DNA is TGCGCCAGCAGCTTTCGACAGGGGGCCTACAGGGGGACTGAAGCTTTCTTT.